This T cell receptor beta chain came from a study of blood T cells in healthy people across ages. Per germline, CDR1 LGHDT and CDR2 YNNKEL (reference sequence). V gave up 0 bases and J gave up 7 bases; unmatched junction bases: 8. The CDR3 is 16 amino acids. It was with a sample-barcoded 5' primer and a J-beta primer mix that a second PCR of about 6 to 12 cycles was run. TCRdb reanalysed the 5' RACE reads using MiXCR and keeps one entry per CDR3 protein. The sample lists about 770,000 distinct CDR3 sequences, 40% to 50% occurring once. In its sample, this clonotype was seen a few times. The chain combines TRBV3-1 with TRBJ2-1, with 8 positions matching TRBD2. The source material was blood. The TCR sequence derives from a man aged 55 to 70 in good health. This CDR3 reads CASSQEYGGGRNEQFF. The CDR3 bases are TGTGCCAGCAGCCAAGAATACGGGGGGGGTCGTAATGAGCAGTTCTTC.